One sample yielded the 17 T cell receptor beta chains listed below, sequenced in a study of blood T cell repertoires in COVID-19. Sequenced by immunoSEQ multiplex PCR; TCRdb stores in-frame clones only, minus some. This sample carries fewer than 80,000 clones, roughly nine tenths of them seen once, and the ten largest clones take 9.1%. Sample: peripheral blood. The origin of the receptors is a human donor in a cohort sampled during active COVID-19.

The J gene is TRBJ2-3, the V gene TRBV27, with a weak D call TRBD2 (6 bases). Trimming removed 7 bases from V and 10 bases from J, with 18 bases in between. Germline V gives CDR1 MNHEY, CDR2 SMNVEV (reference sequence). The CDR3 is 13 amino acids. CDR3 amino acids: CASKEGSLGAQYF. In DNA, the CDR3 is TGTGCCAGCAAGGAGGGGAGCCTAGGGGCGCAGTATTTT.

This chain joins TRBV5-1 and TRBJ1-1, with D hard to call. V shed 4 bases and J shed 2 bases, with 12 bases lying between them. The CDR3 runs 14 residues. CDR1 is SGHRS, CDR2 YFSETQ, per germline. This CDR3 reads CASSPDGQNTEAFF. The DNA of the CDR3 is TGCGCCAGCAGCCCGGATGGGCAAAACACTGAAGCTTTCTTT.

This chain uses TRBV5-1 with TRBJ1-5; D might be TRBD1 (5 bases). Germline-derived CDR1 and CDR2 are SGHRS and YFSETQ. The CDR3 contains 15 residues. Trimming removed 3 bases at V and 0 bases at J, with 10 bases between. The CDR3 nucleotides read TGCGCCAGCAGCTATGACAGTAATAGCAATCAGCCCCAGCATTTT. Its protein is CASSYDSNSNQPQHF.

This clone was detected a few times. The chain is built from TRBV5-1 and TRBJ2-5; 7 bases are shared with TRBD1. The CDR3 consists of 14 residues. The germline CDR1 and CDR2 sequences are SGHRS and YFSETQ. V lost 4 bases, J lost 1 base, and 4 bases stayed unmatched. This CDR3 reads CASSPGQAQETQYF. In DNA, the CDR3 is TGCGCCAGCAGCCCCGGACAGGCCCAAGAGACCCAGTACTTC.

The chain combines TRBV18 with TRBJ2-3; D is unclear. In germline, CDR1 is KGHSH, CDR2 LQKENI. The CDR3 totals 15 residues. V lost 1 base and J 2 bases, leaving 10 bases between the germline ends. The CDR3 nucleotides read TGTGCCAGCTCACCACTTGGCGGCCCCACAGATACGCAGTATTTT. Residues: CASSPLGGPTDTQYF.

The chain combines TRBV10-2 with TRBJ2-7, with 9 positions matching TRBD2. The CDR3 runs to 17 residues. J was trimmed by 6 bases and V by 5 bases; bases with no gene match: 17. Germline V gene lookup returns CDR1 WSHSY and CDR2 SAAADI. The CDR3 coding sequence is TGCGCCAGCAGTACACCTAGCGGGGAAGCCGGGCGCGGCGAGCAGTACTTC. It encodes CASSTPSGEAGRGEQYF.

The chain has TRBV27 and TRBJ2-1, with a possible D match to TRBD2 (6 bases). V was pared by 5 bases and J by 2 bases, with 13 bases between. This CDR3 region has 15 residues. The germline CDR1 and CDR2 sequences are MNHEY and SMNVEV (reference sequence). The chain's CDR3 is CASSPLPGAYNEQFF. The CDR3 DNA is TGTGCCAGCAGTCCCCTCCCGGGAGCCTACAATGAGCAGTTCTTC.

A remark on this clone: Additional DNA sequences in this sample encode the identical CDR3. The chain employs TRBV3-1 (or the pseudogene TRBV3-2) and TRBJ2-7; D call uncertain. The CDR3 sequence is 11 residues long. Between the trimmed V and J ends, which lost 1 base and 5 bases, there was a span of 3 bases. Germline V lookup: CDR1 LGHDT, CDR2 YNNKEL (reference sequence). The CDR3 sequence: CASSQVDEQYF. CDR3 DNA sequence: TGTGCCAGCAGCCAAGTCGACGAGCAGTACTTC.

The chain recombines TRBV28 with TRBJ2-5; 9 nucleotides agree with TRBD1. The CDR3 contains 13 residues. V gave up 11 bases and J gave up 4 bases; unmatched junction bases: 8. Germline V gene data show CDR1 as MDHEN and CDR2 as SYDVKM. In DNA, the CDR3 is TGTGCCGTAACAGGGGGCGCTGGAGAGACCCAGTACTTC. It codes for CAVTGGAGETQYF.

V is TRBV30 and J is TRBJ2-1; TRBD2 matches at 11 bases. Trimming cost V 7 bases and J 2 bases; bases outside gene matches: 1. This CDR3 comprises 13 residues. The germline V gene has CDR1 GTSNPN and CDR2 SVGIG (reference sequence). For the CDR3, the DNA is TGTGCCTATAGCGGGGGGGCCTACAATGAGCAGTTCTTC. Its protein is CAYSGGAYNEQFF.

This rearrangement joins TRBV4-2 to TRBJ2-7; 9 positions match TRBD2. From germline, CDR1 is LGHNA and CDR2 YNFKEQ. V lost 4 bases to trimming and J lost 3 bases; unmatched junction nucleotides: 7. CDR3 length: 15 amino acids. CDR3 coding DNA: TGTGCCAGCAGCCCATTTAGCGGGAGTAACTACGAGCAGTACTTC. This encodes CASSPFSGSNYEQYF.

The J gene is TRBJ1-4, the V gene TRBV18, with D perhaps matching TRBD1 (5 bases). This CDR3 has 16 amino acids. CDR1 KGHSH and CDR2 LQKENI come from the germline V gene. Trimming removed 2 bases at V and 8 bases at J, with 18 bases between. CDR3 in amino acids: CASSPGIEQGSEKLFF. The CDR3, as DNA: TGTGCCAGCTCACCAGGAATAGAGCAGGGATCCGAAAAACTGTTTTTT. The variable domain in full, completed from reference TRBV18 and TRBJ1-4, reads NAGVMQNPRHLVRRRGQEARLRCSPMKGHSHVYWYRQLPEEGLKFMVYLQKENIIDESGMPKERFSAEFPKEGPSILRIQQVVRGDSAAYFCASSPGIEQGSEKLFFGSGTQLSVL.

The chain has TRBV7-2 and TRBJ2-7; D perhaps matches TRBD1 (6 bases). Germline V gene sequence: CDR1 SGHTA, CDR2 FQGNSA. This CDR3 region has 14 residues. V lost 0 bases and J 11 bases, leaving 17 bases between the germline ends. In DNA form, the CDR3 reads TGTGCCAGCAGCTTAGCCCCTCTGACAGGCACTAAGTACTTC. Its translation: CASSLAPLTGTKYF.

The chain links TRBV5-1 to TRBJ2-2; 7 nucleotides match TRBD2. J gave up 3 bases and V 4 bases, and 12 bases lay outside the gene matches. The V gene's germline CDR1 is SGHRS and CDR2 YFSETQ. CDR3 length: 17 residues. CDR3 nucleotides: TGCGCCAGCAGCCCTGATCGGGGGAGGGGCCACACCGGGGAGCTGTTTTTT. Translated, it gives CASSPDRGRGHTGELFF.

The CDR3 protein is CASSQAFTSGRPYYNEQFF. CDR3 nucleotide sequence: TGCGCCAGCAGCCAAGCTTTCACTAGCGGGAGACCCTACTACAATGAGCAGTTCTTC. V and J are TRBV4-1 and TRBJ2-1; 11 bases align to TRBD2. Per the germline V gene, CDR1 is MGHRA and CDR2 is YSYEKL. V shed 1 base and J 3 bases; nucleotides not matched to a gene: 11. The CDR3 runs 19 residues.

This clone was detected only once. V and J are TRBV2 and TRBJ2-5; 12 bases line up with TRBD2. Germline loops: CDR1 SNHLY, CDR2 FYNNEI. V lost 4 bases to trimming and J lost 5 bases; unmatched junction nucleotides: 5. This CDR3 region has 15 residues. The CDR3 nucleotides read TGTGCCAGCAGTGTTGGGACTAGCGGGCTGGAGACCCAGTACTTC. It codes for CASSVGTSGLETQYF.

This clone was seen just once. The CDR3 nucleotides read TGTGCCAGCAGCTCCCGGGGCGGGGGGGCGGCAGATACGCAGTATTTT. This gives the protein CASSSRGGGAADTQYF. This rearrangement joins TRBV13 to TRBJ2-3, with 9 bases identical to TRBD2. The V and J ends lost 4 bases and 4 bases, in that order; junction bases with no gene match: 9. Germline-derived CDR1 and CDR2 are PRHDT and FYEKMQ (reference sequence). The CDR3 is made up of 16 amino acids. The whole variable domain, remainder taken from reference TRBV13 and TRBJ2-3, is AAGVIQSPRHLIKEKRETATLKCYPIPRHDTVYWYQQGPGQDPQFLISFYEKMQSDKGSIPDRFSAQQFSDYHSELNMSSLELGDSALYFCASSSRGGGAADTQYFGPGTRLTVL.